This is a list of T cell receptor beta chains from one sample in a study of T-cell reconstitution after alpha-beta-depleted transplantation in children. Via MiXCR, TCRdb re-called the PCR reads, giving one row per CDR3 protein. The sample has around 300,000 distinct CDR3 sequences; 10% are singletons. Sequencing was performed on PBMCs, taken before TCRalphabeta/CD19-depleted stem cell transplant. All receptors come from a boy younger than two with acute myeloid leukemia, due to receive a stem cell transplant. Each CDR3 is given with its conserved first and last residue. D genes are given only for firm matches. The size entry is marked missing in some rows and otherwise reads once, few, many or a size class.

V gene	J gene	clone size	D gene	CDR3 protein	CDR3 DNA
TRBV7-9	TRBJ1-4	many	.	CASSLAQGRNEKLFF	TGTGCCAGCAGCTTAGCGCAGGGGCGGAACGAAAAACTGTTTTTT
TRBV5-1	TRBJ1-2	.	TRBD1	CASSLVRGQGGYTF	TGCGCCAGCAGCTTGGTCAGGGGGCAGGGTGGCTACACCTTC
TRBV28	TRBJ1-5	many	.	CASSHYDHAGIFRQPQHF	TGTGCCAGCAGCCACTATGACCACGCAGGGATTTTCAGGCAGCCCCAGCATTTT
TRBV28	TRBJ1-2	many	TRBD1	CASSLRQGAYGYTF	TGTGCCAGCAGTTTAAGACAGGGGGCCTATGGCTACACCTTC
TRBV5-1	TRBJ1-4	many	.	CASSLEVPAGEKLFF	TGCGCCAGCAGCTTGGAGGTGCCTGCCGGGGAAAAACTGTTTTTT
TRBV10-3	TRBJ2-1	many	.	CAISDVSGLARNEQFF	TGTGCCATCAGTGATGTCTCGGGCCTAGCAAGAAATGAGCAGTTCTTC
TRBV20-1	TRBJ2-3	few	TRBD2	CSANSITSGGAVTDTQYF	TGCAGTGCTAATTCTATAACTAGCGGGGGGGCTGTCACAGATACGCAGTATTTT
TRBV5-6	TRBJ2-2	few	.	CASSFRSNTGELFF	TGTGCCAGCAGCTTCCGTTCAAACACCGGGGAGCTGTTTTTT
TRBV20-1	TRBJ2-1	.	.	CSAGGWGSYNEQFF	TGCAGTGCAGGCGGGTGGGGATCCTACAATGAGCAGTTCTTC
TRBV12-3/TRBV12-4	TRBJ2-5	.	.	CASSSLRWQETQYF	TGTGCCAGCAGTTCCCTACGATGGCAAGAGACCCAGTACTTC
TRBV12-3/TRBV12-4	TRBJ2-4	many	.	CASSLGGRNIQYF	TGTGCCAGCAGCCTAGGGGGGAGAAACATTCAGTACTTC
TRBV28	TRBJ2-7	many	TRBD1	CASSDVRDRGPEEQYF	TGTGCCAGCAGTGACGTCCGGGACAGGGGGCCCGAGGAACAGTACTTC
TRBV7-2	TRBJ1-5	.	TRBD1	CASSRTGAALSNQPQHF	TGTGCCAGCAGCCGGACAGGGGCCGCCCTTAGCAATCAGCCCCAGCATTTT
TRBV28	TRBJ1-5	many	.	CASMGQNSNQPQHF	TGTGCCAGCATGGGACAAAATAGCAATCAGCCCCAGCATTTT
TRBV5-1	TRBJ2-6	many	.	CASRDLRSGANVLTF	TGCGCCAGCAGGGACCTAAGATCTGGGGCCAACGTCCTGACTTTC
TRBV13	TRBJ2-7	few	.	CASSPSSGAGLREQYF	TGTGCCAGCAGCCCAAGCTCCGGCGCGGGGCTGCGGGAGCAGTACTTC
TRBV6-5	TRBJ1-2	many	.	CASSSPGRSNYGYTF	TGTGCCAGCAGTTCACCGGGACGGTCTAACTATGGCTACACCTTC
TRBV7-8	TRBJ1-2	many	TRBD1	CASRPGTGVYGYTF	TGTGCCAGCAGACCCGGGACAGGGGTCTATGGCTACACCTTC
TRBV3-1	TRBJ2-3	.	.	CASSSQGWADTQYF	TGTGCCAGCAGCTCCCAGGGGTGGGCAGATACGCAGTATTTT
TRBV7-9	TRBJ2-7	once	TRBD2	CASSLGHSGSGEQYF	TGTGCCAGCAGCTTAGGTCATAGCGGGAGCGGCGAGCAGTACTTC
TRBV9	TRBJ2-1	many	TRBD2	CASSELSGVTYNEQFF	TGTGCCAGCAGCGAACTTAGCGGGGTAACCTACAATGAGCAGTTCTTC
TRBV28	TRBJ2-1	many	.	CASTQGYNEQFF	TGTGCCAGCACCCAGGGGTACAATGAGCAGTTCTTC
TRBV7-2	TRBJ2-1	.	.	CASSRYNEHFF	TGTGCCAGCAGCCGGTACAATGAGCATTTCTTC
TRBV4-3	TRBJ2-3	many	TRBD2	CASSQVSLAGGTDTQYF	TGCGCCAGCAGCCAAGTGTCTCTAGCGGGAGGTACAGATACGCAGTATTTT
TRBV7-9	TRBJ1-1	many	.	CASSSGPVEAFF	TGTGCCAGCAGCTCGGGCCCCGTTGAAGCTTTCTTT
TRBV28	TRBJ2-7	.	.	CASSLERLPYEQYF	TGTGCCAGCAGTTTAGAGCGGTTACCCTACGAGCAGTACTTC
TRBV11-2	TRBJ2-7	many	.	CASSFTVYEQYF	TGTGCCAGCAGTTTTACCGTTTACGAGCAGTACTTC
TRBV4-3	TRBJ2-2	many	.	CASSPGSRNTGELFF	TGCGCCAGCAGCCCGGGATCCCGAAATACCGGGGAGCTGTTTTTT
TRBV12-3/TRBV12-4	TRBJ2-1	many	.	CASSLGRVYNEQFF	TGTGCCAGCAGTTTAGGGCGGGTTTACAATGAGCAGTTCTTC
TRBV11-2	TRBJ2-1	many	TRBD2	CASSLWRLAGSYNEQFF	TGTGCCAGCAGCTTATGGAGACTAGCGGGGTCCTACAATGAGCAGTTCTTC
TRBV28	TRBJ2-7	many	.	CASSLRSGSSYEQYF	TGTGCCAGCAGTTTAAGGAGCGGATCCTCCTACGAGCAGTACTTC
TRBV5-1	TRBJ2-2	many	TRBD1	CASSLGDRFTGELFF	TGCGCCAGCAGCTTGGGGGACAGGTTCACCGGGGAGCTGTTTTTT
TRBV7-9	TRBJ2-4	many	TRBD2	CASSHGSGGVYF	TGTGCCAGCAGCCACGGTAGCGGGGGAGTATACTTC
TRBV27	TRBJ2-3	few	.	CASSLYSAADTQYF	TGTGCCAGCAGTTTATACAGCGCCGCAGATACGCAGTATTTT
TRBV6-1	TRBJ2-5	many	TRBD1	CASSLIYPGQGRETQYF	TGTGCCAGCAGCCTAATCTACCCGGGACAGGGGCGAGAGACCCAGTACTTC